This T cell receptor (beta chain) was identified in a study of CD8+ T cells in alopecia areata. Study observations and caveats: Clonality exceeded that of normal scalp in lesional scalp, most notably in alopecia totalis/universalis.

Trimming removed 4 bases from V and 2 bases from J, with 11 bases in between. CDR3 length: 14 amino acids. Germline CDR1 is SNHLY and CDR2 is FYNNEI. Turning to this clone: What it binds is unknown.

Extracted RNA was reverse transcribed, and the resulting cDNA served as sequencing template. Generated by immunoSEQ multiplex PCR, the TCRdb table keeps only in-frame clones and is missing some. The table has approximately 100,000 clones, approximately 52% seen once. The receptor was derived from a human donor in good health. The chain links TRBV2 to TRBJ1-2; the D is unclear. What was sequenced was CD4+ T cells sorted from blood. CDR3: CASSAEDRNYGYTF. The CDR3 DNA is TGTGCCAGCAGTGCGGAGGATAGGAACTATGGCTACACCTTC. The full variable domain, rest sourced from reference TRBV2 and TRBJ1-2, is EPEVTQTPSHQVTQMGQEVILRCVPISNHLYFYWYRQILGQKVEFLVSFYNNEISEKSEIFDDQFSVERPDGSNFTLKIRSTKLEDSAMYFCASSAEDRNYGYTFGSGTRLTVV.